One sample yielded the 9 T cell receptor beta chains listed below, sequenced in a study of memory CD4+ T cells and cytomegalovirus serostatus. The sort gate was single viable CD3+CD4+CD8-CD45RO+ cells for memory CD4+ T cells. TCRdb's copy holds only in-frame clones and misses some; the assay was immunoSEQ multiplex PCR. The table records 35,000 to 45,000 clones, roughly 85% of them present only once. The sequenced sample was memory CD4+ T cells from blood. These receptors all stem from an adult in good health and CMV-seropositive.

CDR3 sequence reads: CASSGRGGQLADTQYF. As DNA, the CDR3 is TGTGCCAGCAGTGGGCGGGGGGGCCAACTAGCAGATACGCAGTATTTT. J is TRBJ2-3 and V is TRBV2; 9 nucleotides match TRBD2. Germline lookup yields CDR1 SNHLY and CDR2 FYNNEI. There are 16 residues in the CDR3. Trimming cost V 4 bases and J 4 bases; bases outside gene matches: 9.

This chain links TRBV6-5 with TRBJ1-2; possible D gene TRBD1, 5 bases. This CDR3 is 13 amino acids long. V was cut by 6 bases and J by 6 bases, with 14 bases left in between. CDR1 is MNHEY, CDR2 SVGAGI, per germline. The CDR3 loop reads CASSINGGDGYTF. DNA of the CDR3: TGTGCCAGCAGCATAAACGGGGGGGATGGCTACACCTTC.

This clone showed up just a few times. This chain uses TRBV7-9 with TRBJ2-1; 14 positions agree with TRBD2. CDR3 length: 17 amino acids. Germline CDR1 is SEHNR and CDR2 is FQNEAQ (reference sequence). The V segment lost 5 bases and the J segment 8 bases; nucleotides outside the gene matches: 11. CDR3 DNA sequence: TGTGCCAGCAGCCGCTCGGGGACTAGCGGGAGCTTGGATGAGCAGTTCTTC. Encoded protein: CASSRSGTSGSLDEQFF.

This chain joins TRBV20-1 and TRBJ1-2, with 11 bases that match TRBD1. Germline V gene sequence: CDR1 DFQATT, CDR2 SNEGSKA (reference sequence). This CDR3 region has 11 residues. In nucleotides, the CDR3 is TGCAGGGGGACAGGGGGGTCTGGCTACACCTTC. This gives the protein CRGTGGSGYTF.

This sequence joins TRBV2 and TRBJ2-7; 11 nucleotides align to TRBD2. In germline, CDR1 is SNHLY, CDR2 FYNNEI. The CDR3 loop spans 15 amino acids. J lost 3 bases, V lost 6 bases, and 7 bases had no gene match. The CDR3 protein is CASRISGRADYEQYF. As DNA, the CDR3 is TGTGCCAGCAGAATTAGCGGGAGGGCCGACTACGAGCAGTACTTC.

The genes are TRBV28 and TRBJ2-7, with 10 positions matching TRBD1. The CDR3 sequence is 13 residues long. CDR1 and CDR2 (germline): MDHEN, SYDVKM. V lost 9 bases, J lost 7 bases, and 9 bases stayed unmatched. In DNA, the CDR3 is TGTGCCAGTCGACAGGGGGCATGGGGTGAGCAGTACTTC. Its protein product is CASRQGAWGEQYF.

This clone appeared once. The V and J genes are TRBV19 and TRBJ2-5, with 9 nucleotides matching TRBD2. The germline V gene encodes CDR1 LNHDA and CDR2 SQIVND (reference sequence). The CDR3 is 14 residues long. The trim removed 7 bases at V and 3 bases at J, leaving 6 bases unmatched. The DNA for the CDR3 is TGTGCCAGTAACGGCGGGAGGGGGGAAGAGACCCAGTACTTC. It yields the protein CASNGGRGEETQYF.

The chain joins TRBV7-2 to TRBJ2-2; D unresolved. Trimming took 4 bases from V and 2 from J, leaving 5 bases between them. Germline V gene data show CDR1 as SGHTA and CDR2 as FQGNSA. The CDR3 sequence is 13 residues long. The CDR3 reads CASSSINTGELFF. In DNA form, the CDR3 reads TGTGCCAGCAGCTCTATTAACACCGGGGAGCTGTTTTTT. The full variable domain, rest sourced from reference TRBV7-2 and TRBJ2-2, is GAGVSQSPSNKVTEKGKDVELRCDPISGHTALYWYRQSLGQGLEFLIYFQGNSAPDKSGLPSDRFSAERTGGSVSTLTIQRTQQEDSAVYLCASSSINTGELFFGEGSRLTVL.

The chain carries TRBV28 and TRBJ1-1, with D possibly being TRBD1 (5 bases). The germline V gene encodes CDR1 MDHEN and CDR2 SYDVKM. Trimming took off 2 bases at V and 10 bases at J, with 14 bases between the two ends. The CDR3 is 13 residues long. CDR3 residues: CASSLNRPQGAFF. DNA for the CDR3: TGTGCCAGCAGTTTAAATCGTCCCCAGGGAGCTTTCTTT.